This T cell receptor (beta chain) was recorded in a study of blood T cell repertoires in COVID-19. Across the study: From the United States, Italy and Spain came samples of acute and convalescent COVID-19. Nucleic acid was either cDNA or gDNA, and it came from T cells, B-cell-depleted T cells, or PBMCs.

Original processing methods: Amplifying reference gene primers gave estimates of nucleated cell counts. The assay was immunoSEQ multiplex PCR, and TCRdb's table has in-frame clones only and misses some. Clone size and the V and J calls come from that table; the DNA yielded D and trimming. The sample shows over 20,000 clones, roughly 82% of them seen only once. Germline V gene lookup returns CDR1 WSHSY and CDR2 SAAADI. This CDR3 spans 15 amino acids. Trimming at V came to 6 bases and at J to 1 base, leaving 2 bases not matched to a gene. The sequence came from a human donor with active COVID-19. The donor label of this sample is uncertain. V and J are TRBV10-2 and TRBJ2-2; 10 bases are a match to TRBD2. Sequencing used peripheral blood. The CDR3 nucleotides read TGCGCCAGCAGACCTAGCGGGGGGAACACCGGGGAGCTGTTTTTT. Encoded protein: CASRPSGGNTGELFF.